This is a list of T cell receptor beta chains from one sample in a study of T cell changes during pregnancy in multiple sclerosis. Data came from immunoSEQ multiplex PCR; TCRdb stores just in-frame clones and leaves some out. The table has fewer than 85,000 clones, more than 85% seen once. This sample comprised peripheral blood, obtained in the first trimester of pregnancy. Every receptor here comes from a female donor in good health, enrolled as a control in a pregnancy study. Each CDR3 is given with its conserved first and last residue. Fields, in order: clone size, V gene, D gene, J gene, CDR3 protein, CDR3 DNA. A D gene is named only where the DNA matches it firmly. Clone size, where shown, is once, few, many, or a class for clones that have expanded.

clone size: -; V gene: TRBV2; D gene: -; J gene: TRBJ2-3; CDR3 protein: CASSLDNTDTQYF; CDR3 DNA: TGTGCCAGCAGTTTGGACAACACAGATACGCAGTATTTT
clone size: -; V gene: TRBV9; D gene: TRBD2; J gene: TRBJ2-4; CDR3 protein: CASASGFAKNIQYF; CDR3 DNA: TGTGCCAGCGCTAGCGGGTTCGCCAAAAACATTCAGTACTTC
clone size: -; V gene: TRBV2; D gene: -; J gene: TRBJ1-1; CDR3 protein: CASSYPSGDTEAFF; CDR3 DNA: TGTGCCAGCAGTTATCCCTCAGGGGACACTGAAGCTTTCTTT
clone size: -; V gene: TRBV29-1; D gene: TRBD1; J gene: TRBJ2-7; CDR3 protein: CSVGGTGTGGYEQYF; CDR3 DNA: TGCAGCGTTGGGGGGACCGGGACAGGGGGCTACGAGCAGTACTTC
clone size: -; V gene: TRBV6-8; D gene: -; J gene: TRBJ1-4; CDR3 protein: CASREEYGFEKLFF; CDR3 DNA: TGTGCCAGCAGGGAGGAGTATGGGTTTGAAAAACTGTTTTTT
clone size: -; V gene: TRBV5-1; D gene: TRBD1; J gene: TRBJ1-1; CDR3 protein: CASSLGDRGTEAFF; CDR3 DNA: TGCGCCAGCAGCTTGGGGGACAGGGGTACTGAAGCTTTCTTT
clone size: -; V gene: TRBV5-4; D gene: -; J gene: TRBJ2-1; CDR3 protein: CASSYPRGEQFF; CDR3 DNA: TGTGCCAGCAGCTACCCGCGCGGTGAGCAGTTCTTC
clone size: -; V gene: TRBV29-1; D gene: TRBD2; J gene: TRBJ2-3; CDR3 protein: CSVEGTSGSTDTQYF; CDR3 DNA: TGCAGCGTTGAGGGGACTAGCGGAAGCACAGATACGCAGTATTTT
clone size: -; V gene: TRBV2; D gene: TRBD2; J gene: TRBJ2-3; CDR3 protein: CASSEAGEADTQYF; CDR3 DNA: TGTGCCAGCAGTGAGGCGGGGGAGGCAGATACGCAGTATTTT
clone size: once; V gene: TRBV10-1; D gene: -; J gene: TRBJ2-7; CDR3 protein: CASRGEPEQRVPPYEQYF; CDR3 DNA: TGCGCCAGCAGGGGCGAACCAGAACAGCGGGTCCCCCCCTACGAGCAGTACTTC
clone size: -; V gene: TRBV7-2; D gene: -; J gene: TRBJ2-3; CDR3 protein: CASSPTEGLADTQYF; CDR3 DNA: TGTGCCAGCAGCCCTACAGAGGGTCTGGCAGATACGCAGTATTTT
clone size: -; V gene: TRBV6-5; D gene: -; J gene: TRBJ1-3; CDR3 protein: CASRASTDTGNTIYF; CDR3 DNA: TGTGCCAGCAGGGCCTCGACAGATACTGGAAACACCATATATTTT
clone size: -; V gene: TRBV28; D gene: -; J gene: TRBJ2-1; CDR3 protein: CASSFIVGGNNEQFF; CDR3 DNA: TGTGCCAGCAGTTTTATTGTGGGCGGGAACAATGAGCAGTTCTTC
clone size: -; V gene: TRBV11-1; D gene: -; J gene: TRBJ1-4; CDR3 protein: CASSARTEANEKLFF; CDR3 DNA: TGTGCCAGCAGCGCCCGGACAGAAGCTAATGAAAAACTGTTTTTT
clone size: few; V gene: TRBV27; D gene: -; J gene: TRBJ1-1; CDR3 protein: CASSLSAATEAFF; CDR3 DNA: TGTGCCAGCAGTTTATCGGCGGCCACTGAAGCTTTCTTT
clone size: -; V gene: TRBV5-6; D gene: -; J gene: TRBJ2-3; CDR3 protein: CASSSSTDTQYF; CDR3 DNA: TGTGCCAGCAGCTCTAGCACAGATACGCAGTATTTT
clone size: -; V gene: TRBV6-5; D gene: -; J gene: TRBJ2-2; CDR3 protein: CASSYSGPRNTGELFF; CDR3 DNA: TGTGCCAGCAGTTACTCGGGGCCTCGGAACACCGGGGAGCTGTTTTTT
clone size: -; V gene: TRBV11-2; D gene: -; J gene: TRBJ2-5; CDR3 protein: CASSYRETQYF; CDR3 DNA: TGTGCCAGCAGCTACCGGGAGACCCAGTACTTC
clone size: once; V gene: TRBV6-5; D gene: TRBD2; J gene: TRBJ2-7; CDR3 protein: CASRRGAVYEQYF; CDR3 DNA: TGTGCCAGCAGGCGGGGGGCGGTCTACGAGCAGTACTTC
clone size: -; V gene: TRBV27; D gene: -; J gene: TRBJ2-3; CDR3 protein: CASSLSIVYSSTDTQYF; CDR3 DNA: TGTGCCAGCAGTTTATCGATCGTCTACAGCAGTACAGATACGCAGTATTTT
clone size: -; V gene: TRBV27; D gene: -; J gene: TRBJ1-1; CDR3 protein: CASKYVAASTEAFF; CDR3 DNA: TGTGCCAGCAAATACGTGGCGGCGAGCACTGAAGCTTTCTTT
clone size: -; V gene: TRBV2; D gene: -; J gene: TRBJ1-1; CDR3 protein: CAIHRDLNTEAFF; CDR3 DNA: TGTGCCATCCACAGGGACCTGAACACTGAAGCTTTCTTT
clone size: few; V gene: TRBV2; D gene: TRBD1; J gene: TRBJ1-1; CDR3 protein: CASRGQMNTEAFF; CDR3 DNA: TGTGCAAGCAGGGGGCAAATGAACACTGAAGCTTTCTTT
clone size: -; V gene: TRBV29-1; D gene: TRBD2; J gene: TRBJ2-7; CDR3 protein: CSGQGLAGDYEQYF; CDR3 DNA: TGCAGCGGACAGGGACTAGCGGGAGACTACGAGCAGTACTTC
clone size: -; V gene: TRBV20-1; D gene: -; J gene: TRBJ1-1; CDR3 protein: CSAREQGLAFF; CDR3 DNA: TGCAGTGCTAGAGAGCAGGGTCTAGCTTTCTTT
clone size: -; V gene: TRBV5-4; D gene: TRBD1; J gene: TRBJ2-7; CDR3 protein: CASSLMGQGPYEQYF; CDR3 DNA: TGTGCCAGCAGCTTGATGGGACAGGGACCCTACGAGCAGTACTTC
clone size: -; V gene: TRBV28; D gene: -; J gene: TRBJ2-7; CDR3 protein: CASKFVAQSSYEQYF; CDR3 DNA: TGTGCCAGCAAGTTTGTGGCCCAAAGCTCCTACGAGCAGTACTTC
clone size: -; V gene: TRBV6-4; D gene: TRBD1; J gene: TRBJ1-1; CDR3 protein: CASSVTGQGTEAFF; CDR3 DNA: TGTGCCAGCAGTGTTACTGGACAGGGGACTGAAGCTTTCTTT
clone size: -; V gene: TRBV29-1; D gene: TRBD2; J gene: TRBJ2-7; CDR3 protein: CSVVLAGEQYF; CDR3 DNA: TGCAGCGTTGTTCTAGCGGGGGAGCAGTACTTC
clone size: once; V gene: TRBV6-1; D gene: -; J gene: TRBJ1-1; CDR3 protein: CASSGNRGATEAFF; CDR3 DNA: TGTGCCAGCAGTGGGAATAGGGGCGCAACTGAAGCTTTCTTT
clone size: -; V gene: TRBV6-5; D gene: -; J gene: TRBJ2-1; CDR3 protein: CASGQNSYNEQFF; CDR3 DNA: TGTGCCAGCGGACAAAACTCCTACAATGAGCAGTTCTTC
clone size: -; V gene: TRBV28; D gene: TRBD1; J gene: TRBJ1-4; CDR3 protein: CASSLWGQGETNEKLFF; CDR3 DNA: TGTGCCAGCAGTTTATGGGGACAGGGCGAAACTAATGAAAAACTGTTTTTT
clone size: -; V gene: TRBV5-4; D gene: TRBD1; J gene: TRBJ2-7; CDR3 protein: CASSGVGDRGHEQYF; CDR3 DNA: TGTGCCAGCAGCGGGGTGGGGGACAGGGGCCACGAGCAGTACTTC
clone size: -; V gene: TRBV7-2; D gene: -; J gene: TRBJ1-2; CDR3 protein: CASSLDIRGGYTF; CDR3 DNA: TGTGCCAGCAGCTTAGACATACGAGGTGGCTACACCTTC
clone size: -; V gene: TRBV18; D gene: -; J gene: TRBJ2-1; CDR3 protein: CASSPPGTGSYNEQFF; CDR3 DNA: TGTGCCAGCTCACCACCCGGGACTGGAAGTTACAATGAGCAGTTCTTC
clone size: few; V gene: TRBV28; D gene: -; J gene: TRBJ2-7; CDR3 protein: CASAPGSYSYEQYF; CDR3 DNA: TGTGCCAGCGCACCAGGCAGCTACTCCTACGAGCAGTACTTC
clone size: once; V gene: TRBV9; D gene: TRBD2; J gene: TRBJ2-3; CDR3 protein: CASSVGSGRERSDTQYF; CDR3 DNA: TGTGCCAGCAGCGTAGGATCGGGGCGGGAGAGGTCAGATACGCAGTATTTT
clone size: few; V gene: TRBV28; D gene: -; J gene: TRBJ1-1; CDR3 protein: CASRTGGTEAFF; CDR3 DNA: TGTGCCAGCAGAACGGGGGGGACTGAAGCTTTCTTT
clone size: once; V gene: TRBV14; D gene: -; J gene: TRBJ1-5; CDR3 protein: CASSQDRVRVYQPQHF; CDR3 DNA: TGTGCCAGCAGCCAAGATCGGGTTCGCGTCTATCAGCCCCAGCATTTT